This is a list of T cell receptor beta chains from one sample in a study of CD8+ T cells in alopecia areata. Here immunoSEQ multiplex PCR was the method, and the copy in TCRdb shows in-frame clones only, minus some. This table has about 190,000 clones, 60% appearing once. The sample was CD4+ T cells sorted from blood, taken at week 24, from a patient treated with tofacitinib. The receptors were gathered from a human donor with alopecia areata. The conserved cysteine and the conserved F or W are not part of the CDR3 here.

V gene: TRBV7-2
CDR3 protein: ASSLANRVLGANVLT

V gene: TRBV28
CDR3 protein: ASRGNEQF

V gene: TRBV10-3
CDR3 protein: AISETGPRGYEQY

V gene: TRBV30
CDR3 protein: AWSEGQETQY

V gene: TRBV28
CDR3 protein: ASSLGTGRLWEQY

V gene: TRBV29-1
CDR3 protein: SVGGRMNTEAF

V gene: TRBV27
CDR3 protein: ASSLGGVNEQF

V gene: TRBV4-3
CDR3 protein: ASSQGGFRADTQY

V gene: TRBV27
CDR3 protein: ASTWAASADTQY

V gene: TRBV5-6
CDR3 protein: ASSLAMGTGGNEQF

V gene: TRBV6-5
CDR3 protein: ASSRQGATDTQY

V gene: TRBV9
CDR3 protein: ASTKLGGPGDTQY

V gene: TRBV19
CDR3 protein: ASSITGLQPQH

V gene: TRBV4-3
CDR3 protein: ASSQDEGPYGYT

V gene: TRBV29-1
CDR3 protein: SVRPSSYNEQF

V gene: TRBV27
CDR3 protein: ASSRSNQPQH

V gene: TRBV4-3
CDR3 protein: ASSQGSALGTDTQY

V gene: TRBV7-8
CDR3 protein: ASSLVNSEAF

V gene: TRBV19
CDR3 protein: ASRPTGTSNEQF

V gene: TRBV30
CDR3 protein: AWAGTIYGYT

V gene: TRBV10-1
CDR3 protein: ASKCPLAKNIQY

V gene: TRBV7-9
CDR3 protein: ASGQDYNSPLH

V gene: TRBV27
CDR3 protein: ASRFVSSYEQY

V gene: TRBV30
CDR3 protein: AWGRGTGAYEQY

V gene: TRBV30
CDR3 protein: AWSPRTGINQPQH

V gene: TRBV20-1
CDR3 protein: SAVRGEQY

V gene: TRBV7-2
CDR3 protein: ASSLDTGELF

V gene: TRBV5-6
CDR3 protein: ASSFGTGRGNQPQH

V gene: TRBV7-2
CDR3 protein: ASSLEGTSKLYTQY

V gene: TRBV6-1
CDR3 protein: ASSPLGHYGYT

V gene: TRBV15
CDR3 protein: ATSPAGGLFGANVLT

V gene: TRBV5-1
CDR3 protein: ASINGELGTQY

V gene: TRBV27
CDR3 protein: ASSRIKGSAGRDSPLH

V gene: TRBV5-1
CDR3 protein: ASSLGQGPYGYT

V gene: TRBV29-1
CDR3 protein: SVGTGVLFGDGYT

V gene: TRBV15
CDR3 protein: ATSTGEVSTEAF

V gene: TRBV9
CDR3 protein: ASSVESGNEQY

V gene: TRBV7-2
CDR3 protein: ASSLDLGGGGETQY

V gene: TRBV9
CDR3 protein: ASSVQGLDTQY